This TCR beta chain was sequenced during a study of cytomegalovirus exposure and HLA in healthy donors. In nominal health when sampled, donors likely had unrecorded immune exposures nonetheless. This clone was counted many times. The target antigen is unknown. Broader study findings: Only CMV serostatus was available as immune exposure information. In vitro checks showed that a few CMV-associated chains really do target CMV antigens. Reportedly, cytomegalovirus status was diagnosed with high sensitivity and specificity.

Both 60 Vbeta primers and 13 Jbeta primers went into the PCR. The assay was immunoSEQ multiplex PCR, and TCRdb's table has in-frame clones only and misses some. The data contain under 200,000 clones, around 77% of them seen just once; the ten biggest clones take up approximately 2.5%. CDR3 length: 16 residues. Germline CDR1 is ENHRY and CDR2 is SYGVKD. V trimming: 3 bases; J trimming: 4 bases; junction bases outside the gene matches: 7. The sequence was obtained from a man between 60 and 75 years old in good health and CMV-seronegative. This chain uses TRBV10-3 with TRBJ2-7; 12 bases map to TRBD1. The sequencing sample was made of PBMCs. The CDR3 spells CAISEGDRGLLYEQYF. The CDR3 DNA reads TGTGCCATCAGTGAAGGGGACAGGGGGCTTCTTTACGAGCAGTACTTC.